This T cell receptor (beta chain) was documented in a study of glioma-infiltrating T cells. Points on this clonotype: Relative to the germline gene, one junction end is altered; a read error may explain this.

Germline V gene data show CDR1 as SNHLY and CDR2 as FYNNEI. The CDR3 totals 15 residues. The iRepertoire nested amplicon-rescue multiplex PCR amplified TCR alpha and beta CDR3s from RNA. From the multiplex PCR reads, TCRdb called clonotypes with MiXCR, one entry per CDR3 protein. The data show around 350,000 distinct CDR3 sequences, with 41% seen just once and about 12% held by the top ten. The chain recombines TRBV2 with TRBJ2-7; D unresolved. The clonotype originates from a human donor with low-grade glioma or glioblastoma, undergoing nonglioma brain surgery, or in good health (not recorded which). Source material: glioma tissue, nonneoplastic brain tissue, or PBMCs (not recorded which). CDR3 sequence (DNA): TGTGCCAGCAGTGGAAGGAGCCGACTTTCCTCCGAGCAGTACTTC. The encoded protein is CASSGRSRLSSEQYF.